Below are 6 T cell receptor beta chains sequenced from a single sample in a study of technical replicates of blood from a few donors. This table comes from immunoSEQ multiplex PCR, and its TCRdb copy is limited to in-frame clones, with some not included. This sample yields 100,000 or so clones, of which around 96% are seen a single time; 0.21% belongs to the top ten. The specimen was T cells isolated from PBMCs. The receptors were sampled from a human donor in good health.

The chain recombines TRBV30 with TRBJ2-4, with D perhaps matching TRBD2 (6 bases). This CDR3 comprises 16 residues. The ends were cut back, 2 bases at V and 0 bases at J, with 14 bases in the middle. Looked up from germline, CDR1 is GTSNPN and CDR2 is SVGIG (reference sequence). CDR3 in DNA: TGTGCCTGGAGTCCACCCGGGACTCTAGCCAAAAACATTCAGTACTTC. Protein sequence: CAWSPPGTLAKNIQYF.

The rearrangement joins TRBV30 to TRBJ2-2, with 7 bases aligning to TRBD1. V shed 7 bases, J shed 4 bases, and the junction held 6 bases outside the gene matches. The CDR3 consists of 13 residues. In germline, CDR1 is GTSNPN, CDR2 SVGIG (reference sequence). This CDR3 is CASDRKGTGELFF. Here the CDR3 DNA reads TGTGCCTCGGACAGGAAGGGCACCGGGGAGCTGTTTTTT.

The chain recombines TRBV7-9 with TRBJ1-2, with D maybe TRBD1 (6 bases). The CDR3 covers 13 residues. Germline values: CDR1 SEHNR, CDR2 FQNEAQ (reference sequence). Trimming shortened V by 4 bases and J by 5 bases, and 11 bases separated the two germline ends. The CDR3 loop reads CASSSGEGYGYTF. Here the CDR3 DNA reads TGTGCCAGCAGCTCAGGGGAGGGGTATGGCTACACCTTC.

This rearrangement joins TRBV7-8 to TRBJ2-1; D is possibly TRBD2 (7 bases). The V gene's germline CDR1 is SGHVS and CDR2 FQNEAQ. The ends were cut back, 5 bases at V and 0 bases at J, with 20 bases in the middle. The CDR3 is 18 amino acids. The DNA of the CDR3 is TGTGCCAGCAGCCCATGGGGACGGGGGGCTATCTCCTACAATGAGCAGTTCTTC. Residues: CASSPWGRGAISYNEQFF.

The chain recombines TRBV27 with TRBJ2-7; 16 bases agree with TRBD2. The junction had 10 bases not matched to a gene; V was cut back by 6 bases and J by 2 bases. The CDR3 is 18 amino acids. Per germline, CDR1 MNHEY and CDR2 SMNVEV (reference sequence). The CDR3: CASSRPPGLAGGTYEQYF. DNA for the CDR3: TGTGCCAGCAGCCGTCCACCGGGACTAGCGGGAGGGACCTACGAGCAGTACTTC.

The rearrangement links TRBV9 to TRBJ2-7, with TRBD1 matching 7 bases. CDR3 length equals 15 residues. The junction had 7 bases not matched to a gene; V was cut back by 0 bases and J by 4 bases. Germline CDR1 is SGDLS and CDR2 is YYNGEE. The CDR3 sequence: CASSVGTGVGYEQYF. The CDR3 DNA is TGTGCCAGCAGCGTAGGAACAGGGGTCGGGTACGAGCAGTACTTC. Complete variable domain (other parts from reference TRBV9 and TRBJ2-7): DSGVTQTPKHLITATGQRVTLRCSPRSGDLSVYWYQQSLDQGLQFLIQYYNGEERAKGNILERFSAQQFPDLHSELNLSSLELGDSALYFCASSVGTGVGYEQYFGPGTRLTVT.